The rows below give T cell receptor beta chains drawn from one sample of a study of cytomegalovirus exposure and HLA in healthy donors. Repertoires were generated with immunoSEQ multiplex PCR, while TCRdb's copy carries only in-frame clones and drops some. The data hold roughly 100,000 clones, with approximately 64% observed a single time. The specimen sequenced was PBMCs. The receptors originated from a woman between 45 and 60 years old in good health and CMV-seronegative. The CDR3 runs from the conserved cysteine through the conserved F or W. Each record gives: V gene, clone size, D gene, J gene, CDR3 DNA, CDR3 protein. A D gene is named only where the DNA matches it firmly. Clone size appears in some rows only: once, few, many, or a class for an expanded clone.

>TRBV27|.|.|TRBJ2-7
TGTGCCAGCAGTTTAGTTGGCTACGGGTTGACCGGCGAGCAGTACTTC
CASSLVGYGLTGEQYF
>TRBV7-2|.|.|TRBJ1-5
TGTGCCAGCAGCTTAGTGGCAGGGGTCGGTCAGCCCCAGCATTTT
CASSLVAGVGQPQHF
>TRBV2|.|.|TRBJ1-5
TGTGCCAGCAGTGTATCAGGGTGGGATCAGCCCCAGCATTTT
CASSVSGWDQPQHF
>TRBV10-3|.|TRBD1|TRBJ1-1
TGTGCCATCAGTGGGGGACAGGGGGACACTGAAGCTTTCTTT
CAISGGQGDTEAFF
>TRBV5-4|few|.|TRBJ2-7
TGTGCCAGCAGCGCCGGTTGGGCATACGAGCAGTACTTC
CASSAGWAYEQYF
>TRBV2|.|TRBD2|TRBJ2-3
TGTGCCAGCAGTCTTTCGAGCGGGGTCGCAGATACGCAGTATTTT
CASSLSSGVADTQYF
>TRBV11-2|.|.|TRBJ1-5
TGTGCCAGCAGCTTAGATCCACTGACACCTTGGACCCAGCATTTT
CASSLDPLTPWTQHF
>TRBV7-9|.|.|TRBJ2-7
TGTGCCAGCAGCTTAGGGAGCAACTACGAGCAGTACTTC
CASSLGSNYEQYF
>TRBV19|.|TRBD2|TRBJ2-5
TGTGCCAGTAAGAGTAGCGGGGGGCAAGGGGAGACCCAGTACTTC
CASKSSGGQGETQYF
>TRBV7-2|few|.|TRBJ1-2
TGTGCCAGCAGCTTAGACGTGGAGGTCTATGGCTACACCTTC
CASSLDVEVYGYTF
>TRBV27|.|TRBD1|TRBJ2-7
TGTGCCAGCAGTTTAGACAGGGGTTACGAGCAGTACTTC
CASSLDRGYEQYF
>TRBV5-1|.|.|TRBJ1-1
TGCGCCAGCAGCTTGGGGCGGGTAGAGAACACTGAAGCTTTCTTT
CASSLGRVENTEAFF
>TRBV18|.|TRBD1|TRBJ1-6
TGTGCCAGCTCACCGGGACAGGGGTCTTTATCACCCCTCCACTTT
CASSPGQGSLSPLHF
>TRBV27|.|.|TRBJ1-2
TGTGCCAGCAGTTCCTATCTTGGTGGCTACACCTTC
CASSSYLGGYTF
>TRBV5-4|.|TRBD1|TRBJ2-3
TGTGCCAGCAGCTTGGGGGGACAGGGGGTTAAAGATACGCAGTATTTT
CASSLGGQGVKDTQYF
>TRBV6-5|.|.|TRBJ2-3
TGTGCCAGCAGTTTTTGGCGGTTCACAGATACGCAGTATTTT
CASSFWRFTDTQYF
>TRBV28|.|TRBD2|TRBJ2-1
TGTGCCAGCAGGGGGACTAGCGGGAGGGGGTCCTACAATGAGCAGTTCTTC
CASRGTSGRGSYNEQFF
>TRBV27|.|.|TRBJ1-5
TGTGCCAGCAGTTTACTAATGAGCAATCAGCCCCAGCATTTT
CASSLLMSNQPQHF
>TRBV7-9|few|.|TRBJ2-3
TGTGCCAGCAGCCCTACGGGACTGAGCACAGATACGCAGTATTTT
CASSPTGLSTDTQYF
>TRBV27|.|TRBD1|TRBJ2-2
TGTGCCAGCAGTTGGGACAGCTATAACACCGGGGAGCTGTTTTTT
CASSWDSYNTGELFF
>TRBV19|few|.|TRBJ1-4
TGTGCCAGCCGTACAGCTTTCTCTATTGCAACTAATGAAAAACTGTTTTTT
CASRTAFSIATNEKLFF
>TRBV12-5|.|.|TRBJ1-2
TGTGCTAGTGGTCTCGGGAGTGCTGGCTACACCTTC
CASGLGSAGYTF
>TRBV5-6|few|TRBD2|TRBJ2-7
TGTGCCAGCAGCTTGGCCGGGGGGGATACCTACGAGCAGTACTTC
CASSLAGGDTYEQYF
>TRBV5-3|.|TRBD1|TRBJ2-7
TGTGCCAGAAGCCCGGGACAGACTTGGGAGCAGTACTTC
CARSPGQTWEQYF
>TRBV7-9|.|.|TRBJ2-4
TGTGCCAGCAGCCAAAGGGGGAGTGGCAAAAACATTCAGTACTTC
CASSQRGSGKNIQYF
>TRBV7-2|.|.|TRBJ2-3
TGTGCCAGCAGCTTAGTAGAGACAGATACGCAGTATTTT
CASSLVETDTQYF
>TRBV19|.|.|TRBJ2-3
TGTGCCAGTAGTACCCTTGGTGCGGGGATCACAGATACGCAGTATTTT
CASSTLGAGITDTQYF
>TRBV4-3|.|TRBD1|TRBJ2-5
TGCGCCAGCAGCCAAGGGGGACAGGGCATATGGAGGGAGACCCAGTACTTC
CASSQGGQGIWRETQYF
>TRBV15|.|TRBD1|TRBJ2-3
TGTGCCACCAGCACTGGACAGGGTGATACGCAGTGTTTT
CATSTGQGDTQCF
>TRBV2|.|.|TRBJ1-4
TGTGCCAGCAGTCAAGACGGTCAAGCTAATGAAAAACTGTTTTTT
CASSQDGQANEKLFF
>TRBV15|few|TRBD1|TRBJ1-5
TGTGCCACCAGCAGACTTACTGGATCGGACAGGGGGCTTCAGCCCCAGCATTTT
CATSRLTGSDRGLQPQHF
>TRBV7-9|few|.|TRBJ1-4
TGTGCCAGCAGCTTGGCAGGGTCTGGCGAAAAACTGTTTTTT
CASSLAGSGEKLFF
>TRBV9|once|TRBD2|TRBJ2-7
TGTGCCAGCAGCGCGGGACTAGCGGGAGACTCCTACGAGCAGTACTTC
CASSAGLAGDSYEQYF
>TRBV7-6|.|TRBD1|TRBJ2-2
TGTGCCAGCAGCCCACAGGGGGCGCAAGCCGGGGAGCTGTTTTTT
CASSPQGAQAGELFF
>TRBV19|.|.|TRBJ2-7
TGTGCCAGTAGTCCAACAGGGTCCGGGTACGAGCAGTACTTC
CASSPTGSGYEQYF
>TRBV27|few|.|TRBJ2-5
TGTGCCAGCAGTTTATTTTTCGAGGAGACCCAGTACTTC
CASSLFFEETQYF
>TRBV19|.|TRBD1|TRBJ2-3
TGTGCCAGTAGTATGGGGACAGGGGTGGTGGGCACAGATACGCAGTATTTT
CASSMGTGVVGTDTQYF
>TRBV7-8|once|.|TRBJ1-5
TGTGCCAGCAGCAACGGGTATGTGGGTGGTCCCCAGCATTTT
CASSNGYVGGPQHF
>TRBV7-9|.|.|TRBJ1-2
TGTGCCAGCAGCTTTCGGGGGGGGGATGGCTACACCTTC
CASSFRGGDGYTF
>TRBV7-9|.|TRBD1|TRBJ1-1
TGTGCCAGCAGCGTGGACAGGGAGAGAGAAGCTTTCTTT
CASSVDREREAFF
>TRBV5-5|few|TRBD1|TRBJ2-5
TGTGCCAGCAGCTTGGGTAGGACAGGGGGTCTAGAGACCCAGTACTTC
CASSLGRTGGLETQYF
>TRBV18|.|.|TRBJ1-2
TGTGCCAGCTCACCAGGGGCAGGGCTGGGCTACACCTTC
CASSPGAGLGYTF
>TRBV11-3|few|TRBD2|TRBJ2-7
TGTGCCAGCAGCTTACGTACCTTACTCTCCAGCGGGAGATCCTACGAGCAGTACTTC
CASSLRTLLSSGRSYEQYF
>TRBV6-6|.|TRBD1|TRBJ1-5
TGTGCCAGCCTACAGGGGCCTAGCAATCAGCCCCAGCATTTT
CASLQGPSNQPQHF
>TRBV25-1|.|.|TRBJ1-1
TGTGCCAGCCACGACAGATACACTGAAGCTTTCTTT
CASHDRYTEAFF
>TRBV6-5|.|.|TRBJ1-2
TGTGCCAGCAGTAACAGGGTCTATGGCTACACCTTC
CASSNRVYGYTF
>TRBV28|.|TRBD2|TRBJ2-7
TGTGCCAGCAGTTGGCCCACTAGCGGGAGGGCCTGGGCGGCTTACGAGCAGTACTTC
CASSWPTSGRAWAAYEQYF
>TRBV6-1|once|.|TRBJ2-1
TGTGCCAGCAGTGAGTCCCGGGGGTCCTACAATGAGCAGTTCTTC
CASSESRGSYNEQFF
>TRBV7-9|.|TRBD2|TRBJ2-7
TGTGCCAGCAGCTTATTAGCGGGAGGGGCCTACGAGCAGTACTTC
CASSLLAGGAYEQYF
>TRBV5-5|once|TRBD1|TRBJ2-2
TGTGCCAGCAGCCGATTTAGGGACAGGGTGACCGGGGAGCTGTTTTTT
CASSRFRDRVTGELFF
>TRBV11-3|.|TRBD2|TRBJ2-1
TGTGCCAGCAGCTTGGGAACCCTTAGCGGGAGTTCCTACAATGAGCAGTTCTTC
CASSLGTLSGSSYNEQFF